Below are 9 T cell receptor beta chains sequenced from a single sample in a study of T cell repertoires in cytomegalovirus infection. TCRdb redid the calling of the reads with MiXCR, one entry per CDR3 protein. The repertoire holds hundreds of thousands of distinct CDR3 sequences, more than 20% seen once, with under 8.5% in the top ten. Sequences were obtained from CD8+ T cells from PBMCs. These receptors all come from a human donor in good health (CMV status not recorded). Some clones in this sample may be carry-over from other donors' samples.

Here the CDR3 DNA reads TGTGCCAGCAGCGCGGTCCTCCCGGGGACGGCCTACGAGCAGTACGTC. Protein: CASSAVLPGTAYEQYV. The chain has TRBV7-6 and TRBJ2-7, with D possibly called TRBD1 or TRBD2 (5 bases each). V was trimmed by 5 bases and J by 2 bases, leaving 19 bases between them. The CDR3 spans 16 residues. Germline V lookup: CDR1 SGHVS, CDR2 FNYEAQ.

This clonotype was detected ten times or more. This chain links TRBV7-8 with TRBJ2-3; unclear D gene. Looked up from germline, CDR1 is SGHVS and CDR2 is FQNEAQ. The germline V and J ends were trimmed by 4 bases and 1 base, with 12 bases remaining between them. The CDR3 length is 15 residues. The CDR3 nucleotides read TGTGCCAGCAGCTCCCAGATCTGGGGCACAGATACGCAGTATTTT. Its protein is CASSSQIWGTDTQYF. Full variable domain (rest looked up from reference TRBV7-8 and TRBJ2-3): GAGVSQSPRYKVAKRGQDVALRCDPISGHVSLFWYQQALGQGPEFLTYFQNEAQLDKSGLPSDRFFAERPEGSVSTLKIQRTQQEDSAVYLCASSSQIWGTDTQYFGPGTRLTVL.

Turning to this clonotype: One end of the junction does not line up with germline, which may come from a read error. This chain connects TRBV7-4 to TRBJ2-1, with D unresolved. CDR1 is SGHVT and CDR2 is SQSDAQ in the germline V gene. The CDR3 loop spans 15 amino acids. The CDR3 region has the DNA TGTGTCAGCACCTCACGTTTTCCCCGGCACAATGAGCAGTTCTTC. This gives the protein CVSTSRFPRHNEQFF.

This clonotype came up many times. This chain links TRBV11-2 with TRBJ2-1; maybe TRBD2 (5 bases). This CDR3 contains 16 residues. Trimming pared 2 bases from V and 4 bases from J, leaving 15 bases between. Germline V gene lookup returns CDR1 SGHAT and CDR2 FQNNGV. Here the CDR3 reads CASSLFEGAGYNEQFF. The CDR3, as DNA: TGTGCCAGCAGCTTATTCGAGGGCGCAGGTTACAATGAGCAGTTCTTC.

Only a few counts were recorded for this clonotype. This rearrangement joins TRBV6-2 or TRBV6-3 to TRBJ2-1; TRBD2 agrees at 10 bases. The CDR3 sequence is 15 residues long. The ends lost 5 bases at V and 9 bases at J; junction bases unmatched: 10. CDR1 is MNHEY, CDR2 SVGEGT, per germline. The CDR3 region is CASSKPAGGVGEQFF. The DNA for the CDR3 is TGTGCCAGCAGTAAGCCAGCGGGGGGGGTTGGTGAGCAGTTCTTC.

The rearrangement links TRBV14 to TRBJ2-1; D is ambiguous. V was cut by 3 bases and J by 6 bases, with 9 bases left in between. This CDR3 spans 13 amino acids. Germline V CDR1 and CDR2: SGHDN, FVKESK. This chain's CDR3 is CASSQGRLNEQFF. CDR3 DNA: TGTGCCAGCAGCCAGGGCCGGCTCAATGAGCAGTTCTTC.

The gene calls are TRBV29-1 and TRBJ1-1, with TRBD1 matching 7 bases. V shed 7 bases and J 5 bases; nucleotides not matched to a gene: 7. Germline V lookup: CDR1 SQVTM, CDR2 ANQGSEA. The length of the CDR3 is 12 residues. The CDR3 loop is CSGGQPGTEAFF. The CDR3 DNA is TGCAGCGGGGGACAGCCGGGGACTGAAGCTTTCTTT.

This clonotype was picked up a small number of times. The rearrangement joins TRBV7-6 to TRBJ2-1; D is perhaps TRBD2 (6 bases). Germline loops: CDR1 SGHVS, CDR2 FNYEAQ. The CDR3 contains 16 residues. V lost 2 bases and J 1 base, leaving 12 bases between the germline ends. The CDR3 DNA is TGTGCCAGCAGCTTACTTGTGGCGGGATCCTACAATGAGCAGTTCTTC. The encoded protein is CASSLLVAGSYNEQFF.

This clonotype has a handful of counts. V and J are TRBV7-9 and TRBJ1-6; no definite D call. This CDR3 comprises 13 residues. V gave up 6 bases and J gave up 5 bases, with 8 bases separating them. Germline V gene lookup returns CDR1 SEHNR and CDR2 FQNEAQ (reference sequence). In DNA, the CDR3 is TGTGCCAGCAGGACGGCCAATAATTCACCCCTCCACTTT. Residues: CASRTANNSPLHF.